The source of this T cell receptor (beta chain) is a study of T cells in Graves' hyperthyroidism and ophthalmopathy. Investigators excluded patients with uncontrolled infection, other autoimmune disease, pregnancy or lactation. General study findings and limits: Separating ophthalmopathy from stable hyperthyroidism was achieved by a 13 V-J model. Ophthalmopathy, which appeared later, was predicted by the model a median about 6 months before onset. Most clonotypes that expanded in the thyroid above 0.001 also showed up in blood.

Researchers amplified the TCR beta CDR3 regions from RNA transcripts. With the HTBI primer set, the TCR CDR3 went through a first round of RT-PCR. TCRdb re-called the multiplex PCR reads through MiXCR, storing one row per CDR3 protein. The sample consists of approximately 740,000 distinct CDR3 sequences, 14% of them appearing once. This clonotype was found many times. Its cognate antigen is unknown. Unmatched junction bases numbered 3, after V lost 1 base and J lost 3 bases. Germline values: CDR1 SGHAT, CDR2 FQNNGV. The length of the CDR3 is 14 residues. Source material: blood. The chain combines TRBV11-2 with TRBJ2-7, with TRBD2 matching 7 bases. The sequence came from a woman between 18 and 29 years old with Graves' hyperthyroidism. As DNA, the CDR3 is TGTGCCAGCAGCTTAGGGTGGGACTACTACGAGCAGTACTTC. It specifies CASSLGWDYYEQYF. Complete variable domain (other parts from reference TRBV11-2 and TRBJ2-7): EAGVAQSPRYKIIEKRQSVAFWCNPISGHATLYWYQQILGQGPKLLIQFQNNGVVDDSQLPKDRFSAERLKGVDSTLKIQPAKLEDSAVYLCASSLGWDYYEQYFGPGTRLTVT.